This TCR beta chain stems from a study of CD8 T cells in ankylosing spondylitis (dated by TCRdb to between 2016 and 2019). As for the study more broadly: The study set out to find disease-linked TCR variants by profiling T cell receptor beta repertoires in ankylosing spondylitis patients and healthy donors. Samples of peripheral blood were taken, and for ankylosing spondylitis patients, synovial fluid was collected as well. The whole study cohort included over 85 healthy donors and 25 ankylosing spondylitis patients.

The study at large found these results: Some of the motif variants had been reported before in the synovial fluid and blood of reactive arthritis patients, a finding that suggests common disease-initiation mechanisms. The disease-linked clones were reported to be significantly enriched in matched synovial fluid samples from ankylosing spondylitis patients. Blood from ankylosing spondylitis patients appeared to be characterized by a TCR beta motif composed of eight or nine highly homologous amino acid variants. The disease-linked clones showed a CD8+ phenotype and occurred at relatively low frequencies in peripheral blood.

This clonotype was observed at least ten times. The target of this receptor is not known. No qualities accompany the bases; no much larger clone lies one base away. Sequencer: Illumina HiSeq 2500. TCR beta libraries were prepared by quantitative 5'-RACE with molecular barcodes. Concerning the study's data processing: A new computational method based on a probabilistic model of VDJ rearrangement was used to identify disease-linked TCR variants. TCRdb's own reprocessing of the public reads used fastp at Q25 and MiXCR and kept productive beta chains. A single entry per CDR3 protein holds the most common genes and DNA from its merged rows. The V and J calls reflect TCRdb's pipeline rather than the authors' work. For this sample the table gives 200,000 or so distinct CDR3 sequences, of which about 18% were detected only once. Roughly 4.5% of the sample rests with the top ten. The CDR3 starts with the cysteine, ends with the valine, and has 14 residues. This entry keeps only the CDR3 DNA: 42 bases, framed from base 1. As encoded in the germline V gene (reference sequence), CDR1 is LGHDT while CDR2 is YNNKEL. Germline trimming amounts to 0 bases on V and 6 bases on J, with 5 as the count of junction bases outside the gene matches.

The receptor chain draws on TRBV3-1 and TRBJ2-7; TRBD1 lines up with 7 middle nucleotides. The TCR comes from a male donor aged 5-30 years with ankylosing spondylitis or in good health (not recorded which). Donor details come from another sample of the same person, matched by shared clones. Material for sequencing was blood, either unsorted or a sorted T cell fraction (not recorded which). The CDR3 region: CASSQETGAGEQYV. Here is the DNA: TGTGCCAGCAGCCAAGAAACAGGGGCTGGCGAGCAGTACGTC.